This TCR beta chain was observed in a study of T cells in Graves' hyperthyroidism and ophthalmopathy. Hyperthyroidism, newly diagnosed and lasting under 2 months, affected patients aged 18 to 65. The PBMCs were sourced from fresh peripheral blood (around 9.9 ml). The TCR beta CDR3 regions underwent amplification using RNA transcripts as the source. Carried out on the TCR CDR3, a first-round RT-PCR used the HTBI primer set. One entry per CDR3 protein results from TCRdb running MiXCR on the multiplex PCR reads. This sample has more than 450,000 distinct CDR3 sequences, with roughly 15% found just once. This clonotype was recorded at least ten times. What it recognizes is unknown. The V end was cut by 5 bases, the J end by 7 bases, with 20 bases between. This CDR3 has 15 residues. Overall study findings and caveats: Most expanded thyroid clonotypes above 0.001 recurred in blood.

This chain connects TRBV12-3 or TRBV12-4 to TRBJ2-5, with D possibly being TRBD2 (6 bases). This TCR came from a woman aged 40 to 50 with Graves' hyperthyroidism. The sequencing input was blood. The CDR3: CASSIGGARRGTQYF. The CDR3 DNA is TGTGCCAGCAGTATAGGCGGGGCAAGAAGGGGGACCCAGTACTTC.